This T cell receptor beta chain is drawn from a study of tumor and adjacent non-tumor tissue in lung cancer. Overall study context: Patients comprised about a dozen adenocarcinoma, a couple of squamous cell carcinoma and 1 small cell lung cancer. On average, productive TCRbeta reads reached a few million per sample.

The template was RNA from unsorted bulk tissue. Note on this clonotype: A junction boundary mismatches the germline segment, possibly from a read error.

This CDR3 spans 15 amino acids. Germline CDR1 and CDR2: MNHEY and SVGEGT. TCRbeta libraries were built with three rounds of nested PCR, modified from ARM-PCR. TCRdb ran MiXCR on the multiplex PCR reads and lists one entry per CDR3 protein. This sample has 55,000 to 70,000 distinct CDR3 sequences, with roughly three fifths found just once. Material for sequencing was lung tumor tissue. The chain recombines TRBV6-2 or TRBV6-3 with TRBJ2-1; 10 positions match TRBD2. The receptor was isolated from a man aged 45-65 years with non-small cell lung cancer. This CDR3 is CANSLSGRPVNEQFF. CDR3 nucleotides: TGTGCCAACAGTCTTAGCGGGAGGCCGGTCAATGAGCAGTTCTTC.